This T cell receptor beta chain appears in the sequencing data of a study of blood T cells in healthy people across ages. Only a few counts were recorded for this clonotype. A sample-barcoded 5' primer and a J-beta primer mix were used in a second PCR of roughly 6 to 11 cycles. Any given sample supplied a minimum of 2.5 million CDR3-containing paired-end reads. TCRdb re-analysed the 5' RACE reads in MiXCR, keeping a single row per CDR3 protein. The repertoire consists of 1,500,000 or so distinct CDR3 sequences, with about 42% occurring once and the leading ten covering under 5%. Germline CDR1 is SGHRS and CDR2 is YFSETQ. The CDR3 spans 15 residues. V lost 1 base and J lost 5, with 13 bases in between.

This clonotype was obtained from a woman between 18 and 30 years old in good health. The chain has TRBV5-1 and TRBJ2-1; D is unclear. Sample: blood. Written as DNA, the CDR3 is TGCGCCAGCAGCTTGCCTTTGCGGAGTGACAATGAGCAGTTCTTC. This codes for CASSLPLRSDNEQFF.